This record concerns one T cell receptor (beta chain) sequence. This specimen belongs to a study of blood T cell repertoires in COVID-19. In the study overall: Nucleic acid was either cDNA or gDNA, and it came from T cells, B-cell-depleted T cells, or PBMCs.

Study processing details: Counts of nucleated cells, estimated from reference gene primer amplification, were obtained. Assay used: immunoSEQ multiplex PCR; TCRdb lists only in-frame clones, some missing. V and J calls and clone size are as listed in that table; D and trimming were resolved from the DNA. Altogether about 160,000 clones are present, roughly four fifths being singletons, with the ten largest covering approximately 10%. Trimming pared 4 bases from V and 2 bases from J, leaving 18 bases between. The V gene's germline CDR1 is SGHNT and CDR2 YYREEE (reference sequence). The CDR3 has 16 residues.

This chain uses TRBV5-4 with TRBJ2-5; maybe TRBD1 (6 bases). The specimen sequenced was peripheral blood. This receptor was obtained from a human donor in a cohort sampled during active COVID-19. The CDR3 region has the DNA TGTGCCAGCAGCAACAGAATTTGGGGACAACAAGAGACCCAGTACTTC. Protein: CASSNRIWGQQETQYF. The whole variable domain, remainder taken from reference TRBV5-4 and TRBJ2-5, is ETGVTQSPTHLIKTRGQQVTLRCSSQSGHNTVSWYQQALGQGPQFIFQYYREEENGRGNFPPRFSGLQFPNYSSELNVNALELDDSALYLCASSNRIWGQQETQYFGPGTRLLVL.